This T cell receptor (beta chain) was found in a study of identical twins. Study results and caveats: Monozygotic twin pairs showed more out-of-frame TCR alpha sharing than models estimated.

Carrying unique molecular identifiers, the cDNA also gained a universal primer site through template switching. From the 5' RACE reads, TCRdb called clonotypes with MiXCR, one entry per CDR3 protein. This table has around 240,000 distinct CDR3 sequences, about 7% appearing once. Points on this clonotype: What it recognizes is unknown.

The same sample was also studied in work on yellow fever vaccine responses in identical twins.

Sequenced input: memory (CD45RO+) T cells sorted from blood. The TCR comes from a woman aged 18-29 years in good health.

CDR3 coding DNA: TGCGCCAGCAGCTTGAGGGCTAGCGGGAGGCCCACAGATACGCAGTATTTT. This gives the protein CASSLRASGRPTDTQYF. The genes are TRBV5-1 and TRBJ2-3; the match to TRBD2 covers 11 bases. CDR1 and CDR2 from the germline V gene are SGHRS and YFSETQ. The CDR3 runs 17 residues. The V gene end was trimmed by 1 base and the J gene end by 2 bases; junction bases not matched to a gene: 6.